The following is a TCR beta chain sequence with its context. CDR3 length equals 14 residues. Germline V gene lookup returns CDR1 SGHTA and CDR2 FQGTGA. The V and J ends lost 4 bases and 5 bases, in that order; junction bases with no gene match: 5. This specimen comes from a study of technical replicates of blood from several donors. Profiled with immunoSEQ multiplex PCR; TCRdb holds only in-frame clones, not every one. Of tens of thousands of clones in the sample, around 94% were seen once. Material for sequencing was T cells isolated from PBMCs. The receptor was derived from a human donor in good health. The J gene is TRBJ2-5, the V gene TRBV7-3; TRBD1 matches 9 bases. DNA for the CDR3: TGTGCCAGCAGCTCGGGACAGGGCGGCGAGACCCAGTACTTC. The encoded protein is CASSSGQGGETQYF.